A single sample gave rise to the 11 T cell receptor beta chains below, sequenced in a study of T-cell memory formation after mild COVID-19. TCRdb recomputed calls from the 5' RACE reads with MiXCR, one row per CDR3 protein. Of more than 250,000 distinct CDR3 sequences in the sample, around 16% are singletons; the top ten hold 22%. The sample was PBMCs or a T cell subset sorted from them (not recorded which). The receptors derive from a man aged 18 to 30 who had mild COVID-19 (a few samples of this study predate the infection). Cell type and time point are not known.

The chain carries TRBV19 and TRBJ2-3; D unresolved. V lost 8 bases to trimming and J lost 2 bases, with 14 bases between them. Germline V lookup: CDR1 LNHDA, CDR2 SQIVND (reference sequence). The CDR3 extends over 14 amino acids. The CDR3 nucleotides read TGTGCCAGTTCAAGCCAGCGCTACACAGATACGCAGTATTTT. Protein: CASSSQRYTDTQYF.

This clonotype was observed a handful of times. The chain is built from TRBV12-3 or TRBV12-4 and TRBJ2-2; tentatively, D is TRBD1 or TRBD2 (5 bases each). CDR3 length: 13 residues. The V end lost 10 bases, the J end lost 7 bases, and 16 bases lay between the germline ends. CDR3: CANGAVGGGELFF. Written as DNA, the CDR3 is TGTGCCAACGGGGCGGTAGGAGGCGGGGAGCTGTTTTTT.

The chain carries TRBV2 and TRBJ2-5; no reliable D call. The CDR3 sequence is 14 residues long. The germline CDR1 and CDR2 sequences are SNHLY and FYNNEI. V was clipped by 2 bases and J by 3 bases, with 10 bases between them. The CDR3 loop is CASSEPSLKETQYF. As DNA, the CDR3 is TGTGCCAGCAGTGAACCGAGTTTGAAAGAGACCCAGTACTTC. Together with reference TRBV2 and TRBJ2-5, the CDR3 gives the full variable domain: EPEVTQTPSHQVTQMGQEVILRCVPISNHLYFYWYRQILGQKVEFLVSFYNNEISEKSEIFDDQFSVERPDGSNFTLKIRSTKLEDSAMYFCASSEPSLKETQYFGPGTRLLVL.

This clonotype was found a few times. The V and J genes are TRBV3-1 and TRBJ2-1; D remains ambiguous. The V gene lost 0 bases and the J gene lost 0 bases, with 15 bases spanning the gap. Germline CDR1 reads LGHDT; CDR2 reads YNNKEL (reference sequence). There are 18 residues in the CDR3. CDR3 region: CASSQDSVPMSSYNEQFF. The CDR3 bases are TGTGCCAGCAGCCAAGATTCGGTCCCCATGAGCTCCTACAATGAGCAGTTCTTC.

The chain uses TRBV20-1 and TRBJ1-2, with 8 bases fitting TRBD1. With V trimmed by 3 bases and J by 4 bases, 13 bases remained unmatched. Per germline, CDR1 DFQATT and CDR2 SNEGSKA (reference sequence). The CDR3 extends over 16 amino acids. The CDR3 DNA reads TGCAGTGCTAGTAGGTCCAGGGGGCCTCTTAGCTATGGCTACACCTTC. It translates to CSASRSRGPLSYGYTF.

This sequence joins TRBV7-9 and TRBJ1-2, with unresolved D. Germline V lookup: CDR1 SEHNR, CDR2 FQNEAQ (reference sequence). The CDR3 contains 16 residues. Trimming took off 2 bases at V and 3 bases at J, with 16 bases between the two ends. The CDR3 DNA is TGTGCCAGCAGCTTAAGGGTGACCGGGAAGCACTATGGCTACACCTTC. The encoded protein is CASSLRVTGKHYGYTF.

This clonotype was detected ten times or more. The CDR3 nucleotides read TGTGCCAGCAGTTACCCGGACGACCTGGGCGGCTACACCTTC. Its translation is CASSYPDDLGGYTF. The chain uses TRBV6-6 and TRBJ1-2, with D unclear. CDR1 and CDR2 (germline): MNHNY, SVGAGI (reference sequence). Trimming removed 2 bases from V and 8 bases from J, with 15 bases in between. CDR3 size: 14 residues.

This chain connects TRBV9 to TRBJ2-5, with 7 bases matching TRBD1. The germline V gene encodes CDR1 SGDLS and CDR2 YYNGEE. CDR3 length: 15 amino acids. V lost 3 bases and J lost 1; bases outside the gene matches: 6. The CDR3 sequence: CASSDGTAGQETQYF. The CDR3 DNA follows: TGTGCCAGCAGCGACGGGACAGCTGGCCAAGAGACCCAGTACTTC.

The rearrangement uses TRBV2 and TRBJ1-1; D not certain. Per germline, CDR1 SNHLY and CDR2 FYNNEI. This CDR3 has 13 amino acids. Trimming stripped 4 bases from V and 1 base from J, with 7 bases between. The CDR3 region has the DNA TGTGCCAGCAGTGCTGAAAGGAACACTGAAGCTTTCTTT. Amino acid sequence: CASSAERNTEAFF.

Ten or more counts support this clonotype. The chain combines TRBV20-1 with TRBJ2-4; D not resolved. Per the germline V gene, CDR1 is DFQATT and CDR2 is SNEGSKA (reference sequence). The CDR3 sequence is 13 residues long. Trimming shortened V by 3 bases and J by 0 bases, and 6 bases separated the two germline ends. Written as DNA, the CDR3 is TGCAGTGCTAGCCCAGGAGCCAAAAACATTCAGTACTTC. It encodes CSASPGAKNIQYF.

This clonotype was counted only a few times. This chain connects TRBV6-2 or TRBV6-3 to TRBJ2-1; 8 nucleotides match TRBD2. In germline, CDR1 is MNHEY, CDR2 SVGEGT. CDR3 length equals 15 residues. The V segment lost 6 bases and the J segment 0 bases; nucleotides outside the gene matches: 4. The CDR3: CASSSSGRSYNEQFF. CDR3 coding DNA: TGTGCCAGCAGCTCTAGCGGGCGCTCCTACAATGAGCAGTTCTTC.